This entry describes one TCR beta chain. Its antigen is unidentified. CDR3 length equals 13 residues. V lost 4 bases to trimming and J lost 0 bases, with 7 bases between them. Per germline, CDR1 SNHLY and CDR2 FYNNEI. Researchers ran the PCR with 60 Vbeta and 13 Jbeta primers. Sequenced by immunoSEQ multiplex PCR; TCRdb stores in-frame clones only, minus some. In the table there are about 110,000 clones, 70% to 85% of which are singletons. These data belong to a study of cytomegalovirus exposure and HLA in healthy donors. Study-wide findings and caveats: For cytomegalovirus status, the classifier reportedly gave diagnoses with high specificity and sensitivity.

The origin of this receptor is a boy aged 10-17 years in good health and CMV-seronegative. The chain carries TRBV2 and TRBJ2-7; tentatively, D is TRBD2 (5 bases). The sequenced sample was PBMCs. In DNA form, the CDR3 reads TGTGCCAGCAGTGTTCGGGGCTCCTACGAGCAGTACTTC. It codes for CASSVRGSYEQYF.